This T cell receptor (beta chain) was profiled in a study of CD4+ T cells in melanoma. For this clone: Its antigen is unidentified.

Points from the study as a whole: CD8+ T cell, macrophage and B cell function reportedly correlated with neoantigen-specific CD4+ T cells.

Sequencing used immunoSEQ multiplex PCR; TCRdb keeps in-frame clones, though not all of them. The sample yields about 11,000 clones, roughly 69% seen once. The CDR3 loop spans 16 amino acids. CDR1 is SGHKS, CDR2 YYEKEE, per germline (reference sequence). With 4 bases removed from V and 0 bases from J, the gap between germline ends came to 17 bases. The rearrangement joins TRBV5-5 to TRBJ2-7, with D possibly TRBD1 on 5 matching bases. The specimen was cells from a culture (not recorded whether cultured in vitro). The TCR was taken from a human donor with melanoma. DNA for the CDR3: TGTGCCAGCAGCAGGCCGTCGACAGAAAGCTCCTACGAGCAGTACTTC. It yields the protein CASSRPSTESSYEQYF.